This T cell receptor (delta chain) was sequenced in a study of Vδ1+ human thymocytes. Germline V gene lookup returns CDR1 TSWWSYY and CDR2 QGS. V was clipped by 7 bases and J by 2 bases; unmatched bases: 27. The CDR3 sequence is 21 residues long. RNA was extracted from the cells and then reverse transcribed. Multiplex PCR used pooled V-gene forward primers and a constant-region reverse primer to amplify CDR3s. TCRdb re-called the multiplex PCR reads with CATT. The table includes around 56,000 delta-chain clones, approximately 15% detected once. Study outcomes and limitations: Thymic delta-chain repertoires held 15% to 20% Vdelta2 sequences and few Vdelta3, despite high sort purity. Highly polyclonal TRG and TRD repertoires with Gaussian CDR3 length distributions appeared in thymus.

This clone was recorded a few times. Its antigen is unidentified. Material: Vdelta1+ gamma-delta thymocytes from the thymus. Stated subset: FACS-sorted CD3+ TCRalphabeta- TCRVdelta1+ TCRVdelta2- thymocytes. The clonotype originates from a girl less than two years old who had congenital heart surgery. V gene TRDV1 combines with J gene TRDJ1; 8 bases align to TRDD3. DNA of the CDR3: TGTGCTCTTGCCCCAGCTGGGGGACGAAGTGGGGACCGTTTCAGTACCGATAAACTCATCTTT. Translating it yields CALAPAGGRSGDRFSTDKLIF.